Described below is a single TCR beta chain sequence and its context. TCRdb's copy holds only in-frame clones and misses some; the assay was immunoSEQ multiplex PCR. The repertoire consists of some 96,000 clones, with approximately 90% occurring once and the leading ten covering 15% to 20%. This entry comes from a study of graft-versus-host responses after intestinal transplantation. The specimen was PBMCs, collected approximately 420 days after intestinal transplant. This clonotype originated in a human patient who received an intestinal transplant, so some T cells may come from the graft donor.

The chain's CDR3 is CASSHPGASGEITGELFF. As DNA, the CDR3 is TGTGCCAGCAGCCACCCTGGGGCTAGCGGGGAAATCACCGGGGAGCTGTTTTTT. This chain uses TRBV4-2 with TRBJ2-2; 9 nucleotides align to TRBD2. Germline-derived CDR1 and CDR2 are LGHNA and YNFKEQ. CDR3 length: 18 residues. With V trimmed by 3 bases and J by 4 bases, 12 bases remained unmatched.